This T cell receptor beta chain was identified in a study of T cells after yellow fever vaccination. Study background: Preparation of the low-cell-number fractions used SMART-Seq v4 Ultra Low Input.

Trimming shortened V by 5 bases and J by 6 bases, and 11 bases separated the two germline ends. This CDR3 is 12 amino acids long. Production of TCR cDNA was by 5'RACE template switching, which also added a universal primer site and UMIs. One entry per CDR3 protein, called by TCRdb with MiXCR from the 5' RACE reads. Of some 100,000 distinct CDR3 sequences in the sample, roughly 8.2% were seen once. This receptor was taken from a man in his late teens or twenties who received the YFV17D yellow fever vaccine. The specimen comprised CD8+ T cells not binding an NS4B(214-222) dextramer, sorted from PBMCs, sampled around 15 days after the first yellow fever vaccination. The J gene is TRBJ2-7, the V gene TRBV12-3 or TRBV12-4; D call uncertain. The CDR3 sequence is CASSPEVGEQYF. The DNA of the CDR3 is TGTGCCAGCAGTCCAGAGGTAGGCGAGCAGTACTTC.